Listed here are 21 T cell receptor beta chains from one sample, sequenced in a study of blood T cell repertoires in COVID-19 (dated by TCRdb to about 2020). Libraries were constructed by the immunoSEQ multiplex PCR assay. TCRdb obtained this table from immuneACCESS and retained in-frame rearrangements with V and J assigned. These tables miss some clones; where compared with another copy, unresolved V genes account for less than half of the shortfall, and the remainder is unexplained. This sample gives 250,000 to 300,000 clones in total; approximately 85% of them show up just once. The ten largest make up around 5.5% of the sample. Sequenced material: peripheral blood. The receptors were gathered from a middle-aged man with active or convalescent COVID-19.

This chain uses TRBV27 with TRBJ2-1; D gene uncertain. V shed 5 bases and J shed 10 bases, with 9 bases lying between them. CDR1 and CDR2 from the germline V gene are MNHEY and SMNVEV (reference sequence). This CDR3 region has 11 residues. The CDR3 DNA follows: TGTGCCAGCAGTCCCGGGTGGGAGCAGTTCTTC. Translated, it gives CASSPGWEQFF.

The V gene is TRBV3-1 (or the pseudogene TRBV3-2), the J gene TRBJ1-2; D uncertain. The CDR3 covers 16 residues. Germline loops: CDR1 LGHDT, CDR2 YNNKEL (reference sequence). Trimming pared 0 bases from V and 8 bases from J, leaving 19 bases between. The CDR3 sequence is CASSQEALDLSRGYTF. DNA of the CDR3: TGTGCCAGCAGCCAAGAGGCGCTGGACTTATCGAGGGGCTACACCTTC.

On this clone: At the DNA level, this CDR3 is encoded by other sequences in the same sample as well. The V call is TRBV7-3, the J call TRBJ1-1; D not certain. CDR1 is SGHTA and CDR2 is FQGTGA in the germline V gene. This CDR3 spans 13 amino acids. V gave up 0 bases and J gave up 5 bases, with 7 bases separating them. The CDR3 spells CASSLTGGTEAFF. For the CDR3, the DNA is TGTGCCAGCAGCTTAACTGGAGGGACTGAAGCTTTCTTT. Full variable domain (outside the CDR3, taken from reference TRBV7-3 and TRBJ1-1): GAGVSQTPSNKVTEKGKYVELRCDPISGHTALYWYRQSLGQGPEFLIYFQGTGAADDSGLPNDRFFAVRPEGSVSTLKIQRTERGDSAVYLCASSLTGGTEAFFGQGTRLTVV.

The V and J genes are TRBV28 and TRBJ1-3, with unresolved D. Germline V lookup: CDR1 MDHEN, CDR2 SYDVKM. Trimming removed 4 bases at V and 4 bases at J, with 20 bases between. The CDR3 is made up of 17 amino acids. CDR3 DNA sequence: TGTGCCAGCAGTTCCCTACCGGCGGCCCCGCGCGGAAACACCATATATTTT. Protein sequence: CASSSLPAAPRGNTIYF.

The CDR3 reads CASSFGQSDIQYF. DNA of the CDR3: TGTGCCAGCAGCTTTGGACAGTCGGACATTCAGTACTTC. V gene TRBV11-3 combines with J gene TRBJ2-4, with a possible D match to TRBD1 (6 bases). Looked up from germline, CDR1 is SGHNT and CDR2 is YENEEA. The CDR3 is 13 residues long. V was trimmed by 3 bases and J by 8 bases, leaving 11 bases between them.

The chain links TRBV18 to TRBJ2-5; 10 positions agree with TRBD2. The V segment lost 6 bases and the J segment 2 bases; nucleotides outside the gene matches: 9. Germline CDR1 KGHSH, CDR2 LQKENI. The CDR3 spans 16 residues. The DNA of the CDR3 is TGTGCCAGCTCTCCCAGACTAGCGGGTACTCAAGAGACCCAGTACTTC. Protein: CASSPRLAGTQETQYF.

This clone was observed a single time. CDR3 nucleotides: TGTGCCAGCAGTTTCTCAGGTGACAGGGGGCTACCAAATTCACCCCTCCACTTT. It specifies CASSFSGDRGLPNSPLHF. The gene calls are TRBV28 and TRBJ1-6, with 10 nucleotides matching TRBD1. This CDR3 has 18 amino acids. The germline V gene encodes CDR1 MDHEN and CDR2 SYDVKM. V lost 3 bases, J lost 7 bases, and 12 bases stayed unmatched.

A few counts support this clone. The chain has TRBV5-4 and TRBJ2-7, with 14 positions matching TRBD2. The CDR3 extends over 16 amino acids. The J segment lost 2 bases and the V segment lost 0 bases, leaving 1 base of the junction unmatched. Germline loops: CDR1 SGHNT, CDR2 YYREEE (reference sequence). The DNA for the CDR3 is TGTGCCAGCAGCTTGGGACTAGCGGGAGGGACCTACGAGCAGTACTTC. As protein: CASSLGLAGGTYEQYF.

V gene TRBV3-1 (or the pseudogene TRBV3-2) combines with J gene TRBJ2-1, with a weak D call TRBD1 (5 bases). The CDR3 spans 13 residues. Germline V gene sequence: CDR1 LGHDT, CDR2 YNNKEL (reference sequence). Trimming took 5 bases from V and 7 from J, leaving 12 bases between them. The CDR3 loop reads CASSWLGANEQFF. CDR3 nucleotides: TGTGCCAGCAGCTGGTTAGGGGCGAATGAGCAGTTCTTC.

This chain connects TRBV12-3 or TRBV12-4 to TRBJ1-1; 7 bases are shared with TRBD1. V shed 1 base and J 7 bases; nucleotides not matched to a gene: 0. CDR3 length equals 12 residues. DNA of the CDR3: TGTGCCAGCAGTTTAGGGGACAGTGAAGCTTTCTTT. Its translation is CASSLGDSEAFF.

The J gene is TRBJ2-1, the V gene TRBV9, with 8 bases matching TRBD2. V dropped 0 bases and J dropped 7; count of bases not matched to a gene: 9. The CDR3 is made up of 16 amino acids. Per the germline V gene, CDR1 is SGDLS and CDR2 is YYNGEE. The CDR3, as DNA: TGTGCCAGCAGCGTAGGGGAGCGGGAGTTTGGGAATGAGCAGTTCTTC. Encoded protein: CASSVGEREFGNEQFF.

A note on this clone: In the same sample, other DNA sequences code for this CDR3. The chain links TRBV7-2 to TRBJ2-7; no reliable D call. Per the germline V gene, CDR1 is SGHTA and CDR2 is FQGNSA. Trimming pared 1 base from V and 2 bases from J, leaving 6 bases between. This CDR3 comprises 13 residues. The CDR3 spells CASSLDSPYEQYF. The DNA of the CDR3 is TGTGCCAGCAGCTTAGACTCCCCCTACGAGCAGTACTTC.

The V gene is TRBV2, the J gene TRBJ2-1, with TRBD1 matching over 7 bases. The CDR3 loop spans 13 amino acids. Germline CDR1 reads SNHLY; CDR2 reads FYNNEI. The ends lost 7 bases at V and 4 bases at J; junction bases unmatched: 4. Written as DNA, the CDR3 is TGTGCCAGCAAAGGGACAGAGTACAATGAGCAGTTCTTC. Translation gives CASKGTEYNEQFF.

CDR3 sequence reads: CASTRGPQHF. DNA for the CDR3: TGTGCCAGCACCCGCGGTCCCCAGCATTTT. The chain recombines TRBV12-3 or TRBV12-4 with TRBJ1-5; the D is unclear. This CDR3 is 10 amino acids long. Trimming cost V 7 bases and J 10 bases, with 8 bases left between them.

This rearrangement joins TRBV4-2 to TRBJ1-1; no definite D call. CDR1 and CDR2 from the germline V gene are LGHNA and YNFKEQ. The length of the CDR3 is 13 residues. Trimming stripped 3 bases from V and 7 bases from J, with 12 bases between. Written as DNA, the CDR3 is TGTGCCAGCAGCCAGTCCGGGAGTATTGAAGCTTTCTTT. It encodes CASSQSGSIEAFF.

The rearrangement links TRBV18 to TRBJ2-3, with TRBD1 matching over 10 bases. This CDR3 has 16 amino acids. The trim removed 6 bases at V and 2 bases at J, leaving 8 bases unmatched. Per germline, CDR1 KGHSH and CDR2 LQKENI. The DNA for the CDR3 is TGTGCCAGCTCTCCGGGACAGGGGAATCCCACAGATACGCAGTATTTT. Residues: CASSPGQGNPTDTQYF. Full variable domain (outside the CDR3, taken from reference TRBV18 and TRBJ2-3): NAGVMQNPRHLVRRRGQEARLRCSPMKGHSHVYWYRQLPEEGLKFMVYLQKENIIDESGMPKERFSAEFPKEGPSILRIQQVVRGDSAAYFCASSPGQGNPTDTQYFGPGTRLTVL.

The J gene is TRBJ2-2, the V gene TRBV15; no clear D. The germline gives CDR1 LNHNV, CDR2 YYDKDF (reference sequence). This CDR3 has 16 amino acids. Deletions cut 0 bases from V and 0 bases from J, with 8 bases between. The CDR3 spells CATSRDPQTNTGELFF. CDR3 in DNA: TGTGCCACCAGCAGAGATCCGCAGACGAACACCGGGGAGCTGTTTTTT.

V gene TRBV5-8 combines with J gene TRBJ2-7; the match to TRBD1 covers 9 bases. Germline values: CDR1 SGHTS, CDR2 YDEGEE. Unmatched junction bases numbered 9, after V lost 1 base and J lost 1 base. This CDR3 has 17 amino acids. CDR3 residues: CASSLFPPGTGSYEQYF. For the CDR3, the DNA is TGTGCCAGCAGCTTGTTCCCGCCCGGGACAGGGTCCTACGAGCAGTACTTC.

The chain combines TRBV29-1 with TRBJ2-3, with 8 bases fitting TRBD2. The trim removed 4 bases at V and 3 bases at J, leaving 6 bases unmatched. The CDR3 sequence is 14 residues long. Per the germline V gene, CDR1 is SQVTM and CDR2 is ANQGSEA. CDR3 sequence: CSVATSGGTDTQYF. Written as DNA, the CDR3 is TGCAGCGTTGCCACTAGCGGAGGTACAGATACGCAGTATTTT.

This clone was observed a few times. V gene TRBV18 combines with J gene TRBJ1-2; 9 nucleotides match TRBD1. V trimming: 4 bases; J trimming: 5 bases; junction bases outside the gene matches: 11. The length of the CDR3 is 16 residues. The germline CDR1 and CDR2 sequences are KGHSH and LQKENI. The CDR3, as DNA: TGTGCCAGCTCACAAACTAAAGGACAGGGGAGTTATGGCTACACCTTC. Translation gives CASSQTKGQGSYGYTF.

This rearrangement joins TRBV30 to TRBJ2-7; D unresolved. The CDR3 loop spans 12 amino acids. In germline, CDR1 is GTSNPN, CDR2 SVGIG (reference sequence). Trimming pared 0 bases from V and 3 bases from J, leaving 6 bases between. CDR3 loop: CAWSVNSYEQYF. In nucleotides, the CDR3 is TGTGCCTGGAGTGTGAACAGCTACGAGCAGTACTTC. The whole variable domain, remainder taken from reference TRBV30 and TRBJ2-7, is SQTIHQWPATLVQPVGSPLSLECTVEGTSNPNLYWYRQAAGRGLQLLFYSVGIGQISSEVPQNLSASRPQDRQFILSSKKLLLSDSGFYLCAWSVNSYEQYFGPGTRLTVT.